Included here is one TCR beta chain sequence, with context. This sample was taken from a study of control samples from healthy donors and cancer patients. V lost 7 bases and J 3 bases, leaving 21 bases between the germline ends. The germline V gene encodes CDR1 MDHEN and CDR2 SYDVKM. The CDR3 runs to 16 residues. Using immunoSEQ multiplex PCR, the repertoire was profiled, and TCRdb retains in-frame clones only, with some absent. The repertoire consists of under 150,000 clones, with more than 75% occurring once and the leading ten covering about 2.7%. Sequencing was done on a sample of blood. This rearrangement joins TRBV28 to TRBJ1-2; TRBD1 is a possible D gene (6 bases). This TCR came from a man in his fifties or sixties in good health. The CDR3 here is CASTLPGGAFDYGYTF. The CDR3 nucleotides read TGTGCCAGCACCCTCCCGGGGGGGGCTTTTGACTATGGCTACACCTTC.